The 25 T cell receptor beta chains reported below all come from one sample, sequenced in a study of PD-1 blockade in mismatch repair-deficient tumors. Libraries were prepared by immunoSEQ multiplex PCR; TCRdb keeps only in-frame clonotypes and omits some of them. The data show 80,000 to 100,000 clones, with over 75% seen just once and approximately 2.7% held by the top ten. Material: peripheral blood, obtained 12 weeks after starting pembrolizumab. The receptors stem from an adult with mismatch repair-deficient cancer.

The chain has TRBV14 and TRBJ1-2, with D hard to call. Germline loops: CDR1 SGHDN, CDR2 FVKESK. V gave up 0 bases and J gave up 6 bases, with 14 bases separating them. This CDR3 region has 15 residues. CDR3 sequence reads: CASSQDRVGRDGYTF. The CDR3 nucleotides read TGTGCCAGCAGCCAAGATAGAGTGGGCAGAGATGGCTACACCTTC.

Here the CDR3 reads CATSRVGGGNEQFF. The CDR3 coding sequence is TGTGCCACCAGCAGAGTTGGAGGAGGCAATGAGCAGTTCTTC. V gene TRBV15 combines with J gene TRBJ2-1; D perhaps matches TRBD2 (5 bases). The germline gives CDR1 LNHNV, CDR2 YYDKDF (reference sequence). With 1 base removed from V and 6 bases from J, the gap between germline ends came to 10 bases. There are 14 residues in the CDR3. The whole variable domain, remainder taken from reference TRBV15 and TRBJ2-1, is DAMVIQNPRYQVTQFGKPVTLSCSQTLNHNVMYWYQQKSSQAPKLLFHYYDKDFNNEADTPDNFQSRRPNTSFCFLDIRSPGLGDTAMYLCATSRVGGGNEQFFGPGTRLTVL.

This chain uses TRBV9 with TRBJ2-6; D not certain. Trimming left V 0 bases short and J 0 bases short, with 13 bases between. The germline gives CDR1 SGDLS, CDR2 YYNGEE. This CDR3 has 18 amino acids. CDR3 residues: CASSVALGIHSGANVLTF. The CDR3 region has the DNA TGTGCCAGCAGCGTAGCGCTAGGTATACACTCTGGGGCCAACGTCCTGACTTTC.

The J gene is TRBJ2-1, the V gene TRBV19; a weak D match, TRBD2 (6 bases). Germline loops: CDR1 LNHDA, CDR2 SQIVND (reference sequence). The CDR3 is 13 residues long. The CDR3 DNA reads TGTGCTACTAGCCCAAGCTCCTACAATGAGCAGTTCTTC. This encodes CATSPSSYNEQFF.

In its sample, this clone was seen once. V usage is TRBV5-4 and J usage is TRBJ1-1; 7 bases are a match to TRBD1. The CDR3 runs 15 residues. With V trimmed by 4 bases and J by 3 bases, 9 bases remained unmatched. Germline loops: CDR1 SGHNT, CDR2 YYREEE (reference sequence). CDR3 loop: CASSPPPTGYTEAFF. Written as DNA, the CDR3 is TGTGCCAGCAGCCCCCCACCGACAGGGTACACTGAAGCTTTCTTT.

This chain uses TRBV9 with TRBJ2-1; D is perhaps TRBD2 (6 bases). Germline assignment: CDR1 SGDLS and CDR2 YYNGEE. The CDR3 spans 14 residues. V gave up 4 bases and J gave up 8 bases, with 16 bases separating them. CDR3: CASSPGGTFHEQFF. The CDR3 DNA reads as TGTGCCAGCAGCCCAGGAGGGACTTTCCATGAGCAGTTCTTC.

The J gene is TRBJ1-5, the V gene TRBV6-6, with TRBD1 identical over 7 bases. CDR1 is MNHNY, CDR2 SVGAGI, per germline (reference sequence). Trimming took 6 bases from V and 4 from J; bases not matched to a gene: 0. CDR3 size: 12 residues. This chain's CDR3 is CASRQGNQPQHF. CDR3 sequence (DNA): TGTGCCAGCAGACAGGGGAATCAGCCCCAGCATTTT.

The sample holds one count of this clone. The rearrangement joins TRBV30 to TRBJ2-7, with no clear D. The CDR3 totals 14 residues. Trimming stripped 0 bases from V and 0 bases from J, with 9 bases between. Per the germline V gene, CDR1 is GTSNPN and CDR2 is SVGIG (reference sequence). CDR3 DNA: TGTGCCTGGAGTGTATCAGGAGCCTCCTACGAGCAGTACTTC. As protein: CAWSVSGASYEQYF.

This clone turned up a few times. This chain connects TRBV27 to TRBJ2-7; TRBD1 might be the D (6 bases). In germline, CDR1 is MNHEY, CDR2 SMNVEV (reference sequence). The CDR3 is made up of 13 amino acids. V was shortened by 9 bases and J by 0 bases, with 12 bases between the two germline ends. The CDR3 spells CASGTTSSYEQYF. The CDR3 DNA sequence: TGTGCCAGTGGGACAACAAGCTCCTACGAGCAGTACTTC.

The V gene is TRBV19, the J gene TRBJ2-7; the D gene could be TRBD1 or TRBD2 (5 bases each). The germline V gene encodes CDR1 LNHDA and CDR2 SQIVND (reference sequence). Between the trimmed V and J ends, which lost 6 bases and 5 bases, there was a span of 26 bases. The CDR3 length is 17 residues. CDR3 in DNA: TGTGCCAGTAGCCTGGGGACGGCCAGGGACGATAGGGACGAGCAGTACTTC. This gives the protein CASSLGTARDDRDEQYF.

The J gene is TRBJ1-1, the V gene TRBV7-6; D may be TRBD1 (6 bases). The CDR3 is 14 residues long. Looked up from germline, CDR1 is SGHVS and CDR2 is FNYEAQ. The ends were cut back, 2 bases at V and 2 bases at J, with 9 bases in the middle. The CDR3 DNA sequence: TGTGCCAGCAGCTTAAACAGGGCAAACACTGAAGCTTTCTTT. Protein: CASSLNRANTEAFF.

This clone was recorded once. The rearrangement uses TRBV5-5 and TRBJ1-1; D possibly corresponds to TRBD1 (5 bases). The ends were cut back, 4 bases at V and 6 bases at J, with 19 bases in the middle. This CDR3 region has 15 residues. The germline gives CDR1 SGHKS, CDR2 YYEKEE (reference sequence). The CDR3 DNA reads TGTGCCAGCAGCCCGGGAGTTGGGGGTCGGGCTGAAGCTTTCTTT. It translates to CASSPGVGGRAEAFF.

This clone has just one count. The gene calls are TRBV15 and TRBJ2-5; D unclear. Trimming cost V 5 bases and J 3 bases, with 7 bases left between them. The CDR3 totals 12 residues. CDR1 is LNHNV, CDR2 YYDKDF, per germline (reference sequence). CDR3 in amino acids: CATSHLKETQYF. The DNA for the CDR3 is TGTGCCACCAGCCACCTTAAAGAGACCCAGTACTTC.

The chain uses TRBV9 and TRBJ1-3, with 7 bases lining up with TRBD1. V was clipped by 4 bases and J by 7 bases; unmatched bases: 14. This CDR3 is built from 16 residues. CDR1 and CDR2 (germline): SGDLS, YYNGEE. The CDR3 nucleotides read TGTGCCAGCAGCCTTAATTCGGACAGGCCGTTTAACACCATATATTTT. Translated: CASSLNSDRPFNTIYF.

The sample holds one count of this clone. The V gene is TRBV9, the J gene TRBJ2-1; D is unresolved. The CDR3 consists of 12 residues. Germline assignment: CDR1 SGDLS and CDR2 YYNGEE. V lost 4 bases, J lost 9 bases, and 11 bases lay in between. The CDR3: CASSPPSLEQFF. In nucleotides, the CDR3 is TGTGCCAGCAGCCCCCCTTCCCTTGAGCAGTTCTTC.

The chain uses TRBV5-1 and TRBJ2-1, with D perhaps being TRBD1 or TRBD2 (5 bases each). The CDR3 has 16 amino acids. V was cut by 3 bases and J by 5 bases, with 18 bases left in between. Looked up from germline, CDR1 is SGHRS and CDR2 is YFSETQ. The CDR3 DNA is TGCGCCAGCAGCTCCCCTCGAGTCGGGACGGACAATGAGCAGTTCTTC. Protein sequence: CASSSPRVGTDNEQFF.

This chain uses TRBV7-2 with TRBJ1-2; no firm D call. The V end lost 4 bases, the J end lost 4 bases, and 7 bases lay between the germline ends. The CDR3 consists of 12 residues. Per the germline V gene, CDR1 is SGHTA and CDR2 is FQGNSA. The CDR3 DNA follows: TGTGCCAGCAGCTCTCAGCCCTATGGCTACACCTTC. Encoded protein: CASSSQPYGYTF.

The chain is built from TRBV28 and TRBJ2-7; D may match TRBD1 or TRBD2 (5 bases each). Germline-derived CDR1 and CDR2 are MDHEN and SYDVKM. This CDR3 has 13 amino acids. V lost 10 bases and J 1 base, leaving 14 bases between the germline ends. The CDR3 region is CATSGDGSYEQYF. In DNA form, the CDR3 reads TGTGCCACCTCTGGGGACGGGTCCTACGAGCAGTACTTC.

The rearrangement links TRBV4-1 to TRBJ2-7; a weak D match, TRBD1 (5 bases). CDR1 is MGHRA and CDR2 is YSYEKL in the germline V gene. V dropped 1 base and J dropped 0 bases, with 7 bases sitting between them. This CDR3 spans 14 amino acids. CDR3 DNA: TGCGCCAGCAGCCAAGGAGACAGCTCCTACGAGCAGTACTTC. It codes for CASSQGDSSYEQYF.

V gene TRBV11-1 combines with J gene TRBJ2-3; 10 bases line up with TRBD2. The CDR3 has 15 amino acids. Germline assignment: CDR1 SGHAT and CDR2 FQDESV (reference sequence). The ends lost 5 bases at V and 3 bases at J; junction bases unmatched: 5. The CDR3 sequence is CASSQAGGPTDTQYF. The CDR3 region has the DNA TGTGCCAGCAGCCAAGCGGGAGGGCCAACAGATACGCAGTATTTT.

The CDR3 nucleotides are TGTGCCAGCAGCTTAGGCCTGTGGGCCCGGTCCGCTACTCAGCCCCAGCATTTT. This translates into CASSLGLWARSATQPQHF. This chain connects TRBV13 to TRBJ1-5; D remains unclear. Deletions cut 0 bases from V and 6 bases from J, with 21 bases between. CDR3 length: 18 residues. Germline CDR1 PRHDT, CDR2 FYEKMQ (reference sequence).

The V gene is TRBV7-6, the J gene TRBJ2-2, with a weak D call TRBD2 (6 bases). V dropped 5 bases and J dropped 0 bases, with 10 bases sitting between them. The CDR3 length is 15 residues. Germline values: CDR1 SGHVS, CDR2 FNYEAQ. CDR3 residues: CASSPGGANTGELFF. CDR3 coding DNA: TGTGCCAGCAGCCCCGGGGGAGCGAACACCGGGGAGCTGTTTTTT.

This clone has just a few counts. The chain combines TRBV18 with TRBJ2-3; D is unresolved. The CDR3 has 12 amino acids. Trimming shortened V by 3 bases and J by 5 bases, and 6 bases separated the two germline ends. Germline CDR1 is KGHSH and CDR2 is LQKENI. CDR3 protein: CASSPQKDTQYF. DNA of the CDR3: TGTGCCAGCTCACCCCAAAAAGATACGCAGTATTTT. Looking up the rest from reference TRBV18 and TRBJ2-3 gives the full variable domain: NAGVMQNPRHLVRRRGQEARLRCSPMKGHSHVYWYRQLPEEGLKFMVYLQKENIIDESGMPKERFSAEFPKEGPSILRIQQVVRGDSAAYFCASSPQKDTQYFGPGTRLTVL.

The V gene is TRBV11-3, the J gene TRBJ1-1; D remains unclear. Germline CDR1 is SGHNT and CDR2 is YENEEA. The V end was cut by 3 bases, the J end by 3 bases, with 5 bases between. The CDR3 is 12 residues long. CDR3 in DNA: TGTGCCAGCAGCTTTACAGACACTGAAGCTTTCTTT. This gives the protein CASSFTDTEAFF.

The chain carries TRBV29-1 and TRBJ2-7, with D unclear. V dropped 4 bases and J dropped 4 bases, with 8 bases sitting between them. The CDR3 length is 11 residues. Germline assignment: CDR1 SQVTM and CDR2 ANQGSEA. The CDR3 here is CSVGDGYEQYF. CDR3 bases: TGCAGCGTTGGTGACGGTTACGAGCAGTACTTC.